The present T cell receptor (beta chain) was sequenced within a study of cytomegalovirus exposure and HLA in healthy donors. Study-wide results and caveats: The study flagged 150 to 200 TCR beta chains as cytomegalovirus-associated. Several top significant clusters appeared, in a later analysis, to be linked to common viral pathogens.

Germline-derived CDR1 and CDR2 are MNHEY and SVGAGI. The CDR3 runs to 14 residues. V gave up 9 bases and J gave up 0 bases; unmatched junction bases: 1. About this clone: What it recognizes is unknown.

The PCR had 60 Vbeta and 13 Jbeta primers. TCRdb's copy holds only in-frame clones and misses some; the assay was immunoSEQ multiplex PCR. The table shows approximately 100,000 clones, with roughly a tenth occurring only once. This TCR derives from a man in his fifties or sixties in good health and CMV-seropositive. The sequencing input was PBMCs. The chain couples TRBV6-5 to TRBJ2-3; 12 bases match TRBD2. As DNA, the CDR3 is TGTGCCAGGGGGACTAGCGGGAGCACAGATACGCAGTATTTT. Protein product: CARGTSGSTDTQYF.